This TCR beta chain appears in the sequencing data of a study of T cell changes during pregnancy in multiple sclerosis. Sequenced by immunoSEQ multiplex PCR; TCRdb stores in-frame clones only, minus some. Of tens of thousands of clones in the sample, approximately 90% were seen once. From germline, CDR1 is MGHRA and CDR2 YSYEKL. This CDR3 region has 15 residues. Trimming left V 5 bases short and J 0 bases short, with 13 bases between. The material sequenced was peripheral blood, taken in the third trimester of pregnancy. The J gene is TRBJ2-5, the V gene TRBV4-1; D may be TRBD2 (6 bases). The TCR was taken from a female donor with multiple sclerosis, enrolled in a pregnancy study. This CDR3 is CASSNRLGDQETQYF. The DNA for the CDR3 is TGCGCCAGCAGCAACCGACTAGGCGACCAAGAGACCCAGTACTTC.